One TCR beta chain is described in this entry. Its specificity is not known. This sample was included in a study of T cell repertoires in cytomegalovirus infection. Across the study: CMV infection together with matching HLA type was indicated by public TCR beta signatures. General observations from the study: CMV carriers with the relevant HLA were identified by cumulative public TCR beta family frequency. Dominant in the ex vivo response were TCR beta clonotypes restricted by HLA-C and specific for CMV.

Germline V gene data show CDR1 as MNHEY and CDR2 as SVGEGT. This CDR3 spans 16 amino acids. Trimming left V 4 bases short and J 0 bases short, with 14 bases between. TCRdb analysed the reads with MiXCR anew, one entry per CDR3 protein. The data show over 300,000 distinct CDR3 sequences, 9.5% seen once. Material for sequencing was PBMCs. This clonotype was obtained from a human donor in good health (CMV status not recorded). Some clones in this sample may be carry-over from other donors' samples. The chain uses TRBV6-2 or TRBV6-3 and TRBJ2-3, with D possibly being TRBD2 (6 bases). Here the CDR3 reads CASSSQFGRSTDTQYF. DNA of the CDR3: TGTGCCAGCAGTTCCCAATTTGGGAGGAGCACAGATACGCAGTATTTT.